This is a list of T cell receptor beta chains from one sample in a study of OX40 agonist ivuxolimab in advanced cancers. Method: immunoSEQ multiplex PCR; TCRdb's copy keeps in-frame clones and lacks some. This table holds about 75,000 clones, about 86% found once. The sequenced sample was CD4+ or CD8+ T cells sorted from blood, obtained in a trial of the OX40 agonist ivuxolimab. These receptors were obtained from an adult with an advanced solid tumor such as melanoma, head and neck, liver or kidney cancer. CDR3s include the opening cysteine and the closing phenylalanine or tryptophan. The D gene is left open where the match is weak.

V gene	D gene	J gene	CDR3 protein
TRBV30	TRBD1	TRBJ2-7	CAWSGRQGSTYEQYF
TRBV5-1	TRBD1	TRBJ1-1	CASKLRDRATEAFF
TRBV5-1	.	TRBJ2-1	CASSAGYSYNEQFF
TRBV9	TRBD2	TRBJ2-3	CASSPHRGGLAGRVGTDTQYF
TRBV30	.	TRBJ2-5	CAWREGIVETQYF
TRBV30	TRBD1	TRBJ1-1	CAWSFGQGMTEAFF
TRBV5-4	TRBD1	TRBJ2-7	CASSLGAGTGLLYEQYF
TRBV29-1	.	TRBJ1-5	CSVSGVNQPQHF
TRBV19	TRBD1	TRBJ2-5	CASSIQGEETQYF
TRBV5-4	.	TRBJ2-6	CASTTSGHNVLTF
TRBV6-5	TRBD2	TRBJ2-2	CASTLTSKAGELFF
TRBV9	.	TRBJ2-1	CASSISGEQFF
TRBV5-1	.	TRBJ2-1	CASSLDPLNPGGQFF
TRBV30	.	TRBJ2-5	CAWSVRSYQETQYF
TRBV7-2	TRBD2	TRBJ2-1	CASSLGLAGRADEQFF
TRBV29-1	.	TRBJ2-1	CSVVLRYNEQFF
TRBV4-1	.	TRBJ2-1	CASTTNRVPYNEQFF
TRBV28	TRBD1	TRBJ2-2	CASTTGLFTGELFF
TRBV7-9	.	TRBJ1-1	CASSTDRENTEAFF
TRBV30	.	TRBJ1-2	CAWSVSGTPSYGYTF
TRBV7-2	.	TRBJ2-7	CASSRLRPTYEQYF
TRBV7-2	.	TRBJ1-2	CASRLGWGNYGYTF
TRBV7-2	.	TRBJ1-4	CASSSGGGREKLFF
TRBV5-4	.	TRBJ2-3	CASSRGGLTDTQYF
TRBV4-2	.	TRBJ2-3	CASSRDRDTQYF
TRBV5-1	TRBD1	TRBJ2-5	CASSRQGWGETQYF
TRBV18	.	TRBJ1-5	CASSPNQGNWKPQHF
TRBV7-6	.	TRBJ1-1	CASSLVREKGEAFF
TRBV11-2	.	TRBJ1-5	CASSPQQGINQPQHF
TRBV11-1	.	TRBJ1-2	CASSLRRSGYTF
TRBV27	TRBD2	TRBJ2-1	CASSSPSGRGNEQFF
TRBV10-3	TRBD1	TRBJ2-3	CAISPNRDRGDTQYF
TRBV13	.	TRBJ2-1	CASSSGPGYEQFF
TRBV28	TRBD1	TRBJ2-5	CASSLIGTGLETQYF
TRBV10-3	TRBD1	TRBJ2-7	CAIRGQGPPYEQYF
TRBV7-3	TRBD1	TRBJ2-3	CASSLHRGQDTQYF
TRBV2	.	TRBJ2-7	CASFDRSFYEQYF
TRBV2	.	TRBJ2-6	CASSEVGSSGANVLTF
TRBV15	.	TRBJ2-5	CATSRRGDQYF
TRBV7-2	.	TRBJ2-3	CASSPTTDTQYF
TRBV6-5	.	TRBJ1-1	CASSYGQNTEAFF
TRBV5-4	.	TRBJ2-5	CASSLDPGRGQETQYF
TRBV4-2	TRBD2	TRBJ2-3	CASSLLAGDGTDTQYF
TRBV7-8	.	TRBJ1-5	CASSLGVGGSRSNQPQHF
TRBV7-9	.	TRBJ2-3	CASSLTMVADTQYF
TRBV10-1	TRBD1	TRBJ1-3	CASSTGTVGNTIYF
TRBV7-8	TRBD2	TRBJ2-2	CASSLATSGEANTGELFF
TRBV2	.	TRBJ2-7	CASSVGVNEQYF
TRBV7-2	.	TRBJ1-2	CASSLATAYYGYTF
TRBV30	.	TRBJ1-2	CAWIPPDKYGYTF
TRBV14	.	TRBJ2-7	CASSSELLGEQYF
TRBV5-1	.	TRBJ2-7	CASSFGQTYEQYF
TRBV14	.	TRBJ1-5	CASSRDSNQPQHF
TRBV7-2	TRBD1	TRBJ2-5	CASSLARQGEQTQYF